Below, one T cell receptor beta chain is given with its context. This specimen belongs to a study of blood T cell repertoires in COVID-19. The wider study: COVID-19 samples from acute and convalescent phases originated in the United States, Italy and Spain.

Method: immunoSEQ multiplex PCR; TCRdb's copy keeps in-frame clones and lacks some. Among approximately 480,000 clones listed, around 90% were seen once. The CDR3 has 13 amino acids. CDR1 is ENHRY and CDR2 is SYGVKD in the germline V gene. The V gene lost 5 bases and the J gene lost 8 bases, with 13 bases spanning the gap. This rearrangement joins TRBV10-3 to TRBJ1-5, with D maybe TRBD1 (6 bases). This clonotype was sampled from a woman aged 18-29 years who had recovered from COVID-19. Input material: PBMCs or T cells enriched from blood (not recorded which). CDR3 sequence reads: CAISFDRPEPQHF. CDR3 nucleotides: TGTGCCATCAGTTTTGACAGGCCAGAGCCCCAGCATTTT.